One sample yielded the 19 T cell receptor beta chains listed below, sequenced in a study of cytomegalovirus exposure and HLA in healthy donors. The PCR used 60 Vbeta and 13 Jbeta primers. Profiled with immunoSEQ multiplex PCR; TCRdb holds only in-frame clones, not every one. The sample lists fewer than 70,000 clones; approximately 70% were seen once. Sequenced input: PBMCs. These receptors were collected from a male donor in good health and CMV-seropositive.

The chain links TRBV5-6 to TRBJ1-1; a weak D match, TRBD1 (6 bases). V lost 4 bases and J lost 3, with 16 bases in between. The CDR3 totals 15 residues. CDR1 and CDR2 (germline): SGHDT, YYEEEE. The CDR3 protein is CASSQTTGLDTEAFF. The CDR3 DNA reads as TGTGCCAGCAGCCAGACCACAGGGTTGGACACTGAAGCTTTCTTT.

The chain joins TRBV7-2 to TRBJ2-5; D ambiguous. Trimming left V 1 base short and J 3 bases short, with 3 bases between. Germline V gives CDR1 SGHTA, CDR2 FQGNSA. The CDR3 sequence is 12 residues long. The CDR3 here is CASSLVKETQYF. CDR3 nucleotides: TGTGCCAGCAGCTTAGTAAAAGAGACCCAGTACTTC.

The J gene is TRBJ2-1, the V gene TRBV30; 16 bases agree with TRBD2. The CDR3 sequence is 17 residues long. The V and J ends lost 3 bases and 9 bases, in that order; junction bases with no gene match: 11. Germline CDR1 reads GTSNPN; CDR2 reads SVGIG (reference sequence). In nucleotides, the CDR3 is TGTGCCTGGAGCCCCGGGACTAGCGGGAGGGCCGTGGGTGAGCAGTTCTTC. Amino acid sequence: CAWSPGTSGRAVGEQFF.

The rearrangement uses TRBV6-5 and TRBJ1-3; perhaps TRBD1 as D (6 bases). The CDR3 covers 14 residues. Trimming shortened V by 7 bases and J by 3 bases, and 13 bases separated the two germline ends. Looked up from germline, CDR1 is MNHEY and CDR2 is SVGAGI. In DNA, the CDR3 is TGTGCCAGCACCCTAACACAGGGTGGAAACACCATATATTTT. Translating gives CASTLTQGGNTIYF.

The rearrangement uses TRBV11-2 and TRBJ2-6; 8 nucleotides agree with TRBD1. Trimming took 6 bases from V and 2 from J; bases not matched to a gene: 6. The germline CDR1 and CDR2 sequences are SGHAT and FQNNGV. This CDR3 contains 16 residues. CDR3 residues: CASSGQGTPGANVLTF. The DNA for the CDR3 is TGTGCCAGCAGTGGACAGGGCACTCCTGGGGCCAACGTCCTGACTTTC.

The chain is built from TRBV10-1 and TRBJ2-3, with no clear D. V lost 3 bases and J lost 0, with 7 bases in between. The CDR3 spans 14 residues. From germline, CDR1 is WNHNN and CDR2 SYGVQD (reference sequence). Here the CDR3 DNA reads TGCGCCAGCAGTGACGGAGTTAGCACAGATACGCAGTATTTT. This gives the protein CASSDGVSTDTQYF.

This clone has just one count. CDR3 coding DNA: TGTGCCAGCAACACTTATAGGACTAGCGGGGGACTTCAAGAGACCCAGTACTTC. Encoded protein: CASNTYRTSGGLQETQYF. The rearrangement links TRBV5-4 to TRBJ2-5; 13 bases agree with TRBD2. The J segment lost 2 bases and the V segment lost 6 bases, leaving 13 bases of the junction unmatched. Germline V gives CDR1 SGHNT, CDR2 YYREEE (reference sequence). The CDR3 has 18 amino acids.

V and J are TRBV27 and TRBJ2-2, with D perhaps matching TRBD2 (6 bases). V was pared by 5 bases and J by 4 bases, with 14 bases between. CDR1 is MNHEY, CDR2 SMNVEV, per germline (reference sequence). The length of the CDR3 is 15 residues. The CDR3 nucleotides read TGTGCCAGCAGTCTCGGACTAAAGGCCACCGGGGAGCTGTTTTTT. As protein: CASSLGLKATGELFF.

Only one count was recorded for this clone. V usage is TRBV5-1 and J usage is TRBJ2-1; 7 positions match TRBD1. CDR3 length equals 16 residues. V trimming: 3 bases; J trimming: 6 bases; junction bases outside the gene matches: 12. CDR1 and CDR2 (germline): SGHRS, YFSETQ. The CDR3 coding sequence is TGCGCCAGCAGCTACGAGACAGGGTTGTTAGGCAATGAGCAGTTCTTC. It codes for CASSYETGLLGNEQFF.

The V and J genes are TRBV7-2 and TRBJ2-1, with D perhaps matching TRBD1 (5 bases). V dropped 4 bases and J dropped 9 bases, with 7 bases sitting between them. Germline CDR1 SGHTA, CDR2 FQGNSA. CDR3 length: 11 amino acids. The CDR3 is CASSWTSEQFF. As DNA, the CDR3 is TGTGCCAGCAGCTGGACAAGTGAGCAGTTCTTC.

The rearrangement links TRBV19 to TRBJ2-7, with D unclear. The CDR3 loop spans 14 amino acids. Trimming took off 3 bases at V and 5 bases at J, with 14 bases between the two ends. Germline V lookup: CDR1 LNHDA, CDR2 SQIVND (reference sequence). In DNA, the CDR3 is TGTGCCAGTAGTATTAGTCAGGCCGCTAACGAGCAGTACTTC. It codes for CASSISQAANEQYF.

CDR3 in DNA: TGTGCCAGCAGTTACGCCGGCAGGGCTCCTGGAAACACCATATATTTT. This encodes CASSYAGRAPGNTIYF. The chain is built from TRBV6-6 and TRBJ1-3, with D possibly matching TRBD1 (5 bases). V lost 2 bases and J 2 bases, leaving 13 bases between the germline ends. Germline assignment: CDR1 MNHNY and CDR2 SVGAGI (reference sequence). The CDR3 has 16 amino acids.

This clone was seen more than once but under ten times. The chain joins TRBV18 to TRBJ2-7; D call uncertain. The V gene lost 6 bases and the J gene lost 6 bases, with 9 bases spanning the gap. The CDR3 is made up of 11 amino acids. CDR1 and CDR2 (germline): KGHSH, LQKENI. The CDR3 protein is CASSAALEQYF. For the CDR3, the DNA is TGTGCCAGCTCCGCGGCGCTCGAGCAGTACTTC.

The rearrangement joins TRBV7-9 to TRBJ1-1; D gene uncertain. Trimming took off 3 bases at V and 6 bases at J, with 5 bases between the two ends. CDR1 is SEHNR, CDR2 FQNEAQ, per germline (reference sequence). This CDR3 contains 11 residues. The CDR3 coding sequence is TGTGCCAGCAGCTTTGGGCCTGAAGCTTTCTTT. Its protein product is CASSFGPEAFF.

V and J are TRBV7-9 and TRBJ2-7, with D maybe TRBD2 (7 bases). In germline, CDR1 is SEHNR, CDR2 FQNEAQ (reference sequence). V shed 0 bases and J shed 0 bases, with 12 bases lying between them. The CDR3 totals 16 residues. CDR3: CASSLAIGGHSYEQYF. The CDR3 DNA reads TGTGCCAGCAGCTTAGCCATCGGGGGGCACTCCTACGAGCAGTACTTC.

The chain employs TRBV11-2 and TRBJ2-1; 10 bases line up with TRBD2. This CDR3 region has 15 residues. V gave up 3 bases and J gave up 10 bases; unmatched junction bases: 9. Germline CDR1 SGHAT, CDR2 FQNNGV. CDR3 protein: CASSFLAGEGGEQFF. The CDR3 DNA sequence: TGTGCCAGCAGCTTCCTAGCGGGAGAGGGAGGGGAGCAGTTCTTC.

This sequence joins TRBV12-5 and TRBJ1-3; no clear D. V was trimmed by 6 bases and J by 4 bases, leaving 16 bases between them. The germline V gene has CDR1 LGHNT and CDR2 FRNRAP. The CDR3 is made up of 15 amino acids. In nucleotides, the CDR3 is TGTGCTAGTGGAGACCCGGCAGGAATGGGAAACACCATATATTTT. It specifies CASGDPAGMGNTIYF. The entire variable domain, with the rest obtained from reference TRBV12-5 and TRBJ1-3, is as follows: DARVTQTPRHKVTEMGQEVTMRCQPILGHNTVFWYRQTMMQGLELLAYFRNRAPLDDSGMPKDRFSAEMPDATLATLKIQPSEPRDSAVYFCASGDPAGMGNTIYFGEGSWLTVV.

The rearrangement links TRBV5-1 to TRBJ2-6, with 8 bases lining up with TRBD1. With 0 bases clipped from V and 0 bases from J, the junction kept 5 bases outside the gene matches. The CDR3 is 18 amino acids. Germline CDR1 and CDR2: SGHRS and YFSETQ. CDR3 amino acids: CASSLGGTGPSGANVLTF. In nucleotides, the CDR3 is TGCGCCAGCAGCTTGGGAGGGACAGGTCCCTCTGGGGCCAACGTCCTGACTTTC.

The CDR3 loop reads CASSYAAEASYEQYF. The CDR3 DNA reads TGTGCCAGCAGTTACGCTGCAGAGGCCTCCTACGAGCAGTACTTC. The chain uses TRBV6-5 and TRBJ2-7; the D is unclear. V lost 2 bases and J lost 0, with 11 bases in between. The V gene's germline CDR1 is MNHEY and CDR2 SVGAGI. This CDR3 has 15 residues.